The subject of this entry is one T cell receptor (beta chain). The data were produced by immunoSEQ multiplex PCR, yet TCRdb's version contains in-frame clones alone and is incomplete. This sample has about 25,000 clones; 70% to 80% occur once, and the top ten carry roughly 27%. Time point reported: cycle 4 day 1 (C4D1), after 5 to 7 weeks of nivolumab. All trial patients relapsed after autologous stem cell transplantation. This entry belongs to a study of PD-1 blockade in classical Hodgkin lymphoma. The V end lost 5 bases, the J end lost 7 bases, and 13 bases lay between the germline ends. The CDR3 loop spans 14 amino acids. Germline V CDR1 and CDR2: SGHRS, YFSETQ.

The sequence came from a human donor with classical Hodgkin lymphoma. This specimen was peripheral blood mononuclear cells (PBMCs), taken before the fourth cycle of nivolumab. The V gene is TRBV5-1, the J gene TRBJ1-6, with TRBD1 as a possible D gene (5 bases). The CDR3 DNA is TGCGCCAGCAGTTGGTCGACAGCGAATTCACCCCTCCACTTT. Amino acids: CASSWSTANSPLHF.